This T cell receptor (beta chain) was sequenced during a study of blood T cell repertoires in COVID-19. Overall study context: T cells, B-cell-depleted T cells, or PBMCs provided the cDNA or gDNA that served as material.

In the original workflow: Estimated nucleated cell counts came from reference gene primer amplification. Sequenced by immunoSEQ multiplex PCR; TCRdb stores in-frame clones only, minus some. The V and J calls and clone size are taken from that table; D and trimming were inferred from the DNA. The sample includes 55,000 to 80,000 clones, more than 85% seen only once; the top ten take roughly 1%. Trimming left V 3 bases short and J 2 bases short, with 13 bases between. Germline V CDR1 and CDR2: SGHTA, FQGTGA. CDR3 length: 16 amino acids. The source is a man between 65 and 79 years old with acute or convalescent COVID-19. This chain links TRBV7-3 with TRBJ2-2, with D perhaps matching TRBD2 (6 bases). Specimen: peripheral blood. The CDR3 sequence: CASSFGGISNTGELFF. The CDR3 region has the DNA TGTGCCAGCAGCTTCGGCGGGATCAGCAACACCGGGGAGCTGTTTTTT.